Each of the 18 T cell receptor beta chains below was sequenced from the same sample in a study of T cell repertoires in cytomegalovirus infection (dated by TCRdb to the late 2010s). The sequencer listed for this sample is Illumina HiSeq 1500. TCRdb itself trimmed the public reads at Q25 with fastp, ran MiXCR and retained productive beta chains. When rows share a CDR3 protein, they turn into one entry using the most common DNA and genes. This sample has 650,000 to 900,000 distinct CDR3 sequences in its table, and almost 30% of those were observed once. The ten largest make up around 13% of the sample. The sample's treatment or condition label, decoded: in vitro stimulation with specific CMV peptide epitopes to enrich CMV-specific T cells. Antigen specificity for these receptors is unknown. The sequencing used cultured CD8+ T cells from PBMCs, collected from culture after CMV antigen stimulation. All receptors come from a human donor in good health (CMV status not recorded). Some clones in this sample may be carry-over from other donors' samples.

V gene TRBV9 combines with J gene TRBJ2-1; 12 bases map to TRBD1. The CDR3 extends over 18 amino acids. The V and J ends lost 3 bases and 7 bases, in that order; junction bases with no gene match: 14. CDR1 and CDR2 from the germline V gene are SGDLS and YYNGEE. The chain's CDR3 is CASSGPGQGATLWNEQFF. The CDR3 DNA sequence: TGTGCCAGCAGCGGACCGGGACAGGGGGCTACCCTTTGGAATGAGCAGTTCTTC.

V and J are TRBV7-2 and TRBJ1-4; no firm D call. This CDR3 is 18 amino acids long. Looked up from germline, CDR1 is SGHTA and CDR2 is FQGNSA. The germline V and J ends were trimmed by 5 bases and 0 bases, with 19 bases remaining between them. The CDR3, as DNA: TGTGCCAGCAGCCCAGAAGGGCATGGACTTGCAACTAATGAAAAACTGTTTTTT. Translating it yields CASSPEGHGLATNEKLFF.

This clonotype was observed a few times. The chain couples TRBV12-3 or TRBV12-4 to TRBJ1-6; TRBD1 matches 12 bases. Trimming took 8 bases from V and 6 from J; bases not matched to a gene: 8. The CDR3 is made up of 16 amino acids. As DNA, the CDR3 is TGTGCCAGCCGGGGACAGGGGGCTGGTGTTAATTCACCCCTCCACTTT. It yields the protein CASRGQGAGVNSPLHF.

The table lists this clonotype with a few counts. As DNA, the CDR3 is TGTGCCAGCAGTCTCAAAAACAGGGCCCCCAGCCACGAGCAGTACTTC. Amino acids: CASSLKNRAPSHEQYF. V usage is TRBV27 and J usage is TRBJ2-7, with TRBD1 as a possible D gene (6 bases). CDR1 MNHEY and CDR2 SMNVEV come from the germline V gene (reference sequence). Trimming left V 5 bases short and J 5 bases short, with 22 bases between. The CDR3 contains 16 residues.

The rearrangement links TRBV12-5 to TRBJ1-2, with D maybe TRBD1 (6 bases). CDR1 and CDR2 from the germline V gene are LGHNT and FRNRAP. Trimming cost V 2 bases and J 8 bases, with 12 bases left between them. The CDR3 sequence is 13 residues long. The CDR3 sequence is CASGLRPGDGYTF. The CDR3 nucleotides read TGTGCTAGTGGTTTGCGGCCAGGGGACGGCTACACCTTC.

This clonotype appeared many times. This chain uses TRBV7-2 with TRBJ2-1; 7 bases are shared with TRBD2. Per the germline V gene, CDR1 is SGHTA and CDR2 is FQGNSA. The CDR3 contains 15 residues. With V trimmed by 3 bases and J by 2 bases, 4 bases remained unmatched. The CDR3 protein is CASSFGRGTYNEQFF. The CDR3 DNA is TGTGCCAGCAGCTTCGGGCGGGGGACCTACAATGAGCAGTTCTTC.

Written as DNA, the CDR3 is TGCAGCGTTGAAGTCCCACCGGACGGAAACACCATATATTTT. This gives the protein CSVEVPPDGNTIYF. This chain joins TRBV29-1 and TRBJ1-3; D is uncertain. This CDR3 region has 14 residues. The V end was cut by 1 base, the J end by 4 bases, with 11 bases between. Germline V gene lookup returns CDR1 SQVTM and CDR2 ANQGSEA.

This clonotype has a count of ten or more. This rearrangement joins TRBV12-3 or TRBV12-4 to TRBJ2-3; no clear D. Trimming removed 7 bases at V and 0 bases at J, with 8 bases between. This CDR3 is built from 13 residues. CDR3 sequence (DNA): TGTGCCAGCACCATCACTAGCACAGATACGCAGTATTTT. Its protein product is CASTITSTDTQYF.

This clonotype appeared a few times. CDR3 loop: CATSFRAVTTSLETQYF. The DNA of the CDR3 is TGTGCCACCAGCTTCCGGGCCGTGACGACCTCCCTTGAGACCCAGTACTTC. The genes are TRBV15 and TRBJ2-5; no reliable D call. The germline V and J ends were trimmed by 5 bases and 5 bases, with 24 bases remaining between them. This CDR3 is built from 17 residues. CDR1 is LNHNV, CDR2 YYDKDF, per germline (reference sequence).

The sample holds one count of this clonotype. This rearrangement joins TRBV6-5 to TRBJ1-5, with 7 bases matching TRBD1. The CDR3 totals 17 residues. Trimming at V came to 5 bases and at J to 0 bases, leaving 10 bases not matched to a gene. Germline V gene lookup returns CDR1 MNHEY and CDR2 SVGAGI. The CDR3 sequence is CASSAWTGDYSNQPQHF. The CDR3 region has the DNA TGTGCCAGCAGTGCGTGGACAGGAGACTATAGCAATCAGCCCCAGCATTTT.

The CDR3 nucleotides are TGTGCCAGCAGCCGAGCGGGGGGGCGCCAATACAATGAGCAGTTCTTC. This gives the protein CASSRAGGRQYNEQFF. The chain recombines TRBV11-1 with TRBJ2-1, with 10 bases matching TRBD2. Germline CDR1 is SGHAT and CDR2 is FQDESV (reference sequence). The CDR3 covers 16 residues. V was clipped by 5 bases and J by 4 bases; unmatched bases: 8.

This clonotype has at least ten counts. This chain uses TRBV7-6 with TRBJ2-1; no reliable D call. There are 15 residues in the CDR3. Germline CDR1 reads SGHVS; CDR2 reads FNYEAQ. Trimming pared 2 bases from V and 4 bases from J, leaving 12 bases between. CDR3 DNA sequence: TGTGCCAGCAGCTTATTGGCCGTATCTTACAATGAGCAGTTCTTC. Translation: CASSLLAVSYNEQFF.

As to this clonotype: The junction and the germline gene differ at one end; a read error may be behind it. The chain is built from TRBV7-4 and TRBJ1-1; TRBD1 aligns across 9 bases. CDR3 size: 15 residues. Germline V gives CDR1 SGHVT, CDR2 SQSDAQ. The chain's CDR3 is CASSYGTGLKTEAFF. DNA of the CDR3: TGTGCCAGCAGCTACGGGACAGGGCTGAAAACTGAAGCTTTCTTT.

The chain is built from TRBV5-4 and TRBJ1-1; 8 positions agree with TRBD1. From germline, CDR1 is SGHNT and CDR2 YYREEE (reference sequence). V was clipped by 2 bases and J by 11 bases; unmatched bases: 11. The CDR3 has 14 amino acids. The CDR3: CASSLRGQGLSAFF. CDR3 nucleotide sequence: TGTGCCAGCAGCTTACGTGGACAGGGTCTGTCGGCTTTCTTT.

This chain connects TRBV2 to TRBJ1-1, with D maybe TRBD1 (5 bases). The germline CDR1 and CDR2 sequences are SNHLY and FYNNEI. The CDR3 totals 13 residues. V was clipped by 3 bases and J by 4 bases, with 9 bases between them. CDR3 in DNA: TGTGCCAGCAGTGAGGGACGAGCCACTGAAGCTTTCTTT. Amino acids: CASSEGRATEAFF.

V usage is TRBV5-6 and J usage is TRBJ2-5; 11 bases line up with TRBD2. The junction had 11 bases not matched to a gene; V was cut back by 3 bases and J by 7 bases. The germline CDR1 and CDR2 sequences are SGHDT and YYEEEE. There are 16 residues in the CDR3. The chain's CDR3 is CASSSSGGPGRGTQYF. The CDR3 nucleotides read TGTGCCAGCAGCTCTAGCGGGGGGCCGGGAAGGGGGACCCAGTACTTC.

This clonotype appeared a few times. The chain links TRBV7-9 to TRBJ1-1, with D possibly matching TRBD1 (6 bases). Per germline, CDR1 SEHNR and CDR2 FQNEAQ (reference sequence). This CDR3 comprises 15 residues. V was pared by 1 base and J by 3 bases, with 12 bases between. The CDR3 sequence: CASSLVGGRYTEAFF. CDR3 DNA sequence: TGTGCCAGCAGCTTAGTCGGGGGCCGGTACACTGAAGCTTTCTTT. Drawing the rest from reference TRBV7-9 and TRBJ1-1, the complete variable domain is DTGVSQNPRHKITKRGQNVTFRCDPISEHNRLYWYRQTLGQGPEFLTYFQNEAQLEKSRLLSDRFSAERPKGSFSTLEIQRTEQGDSAMYLCASSLVGGRYTEAFFGQGTRLTVV.

The gene calls are TRBV10-3 and TRBJ2-1; 14 bases agree with TRBD2. Germline assignment: CDR1 ENHRY and CDR2 SYGVKD. CDR3 length: 17 amino acids. The V segment lost 2 bases and the J segment 3 bases; nucleotides outside the gene matches: 3. CDR3 loop: CAISEGLAGGDYNEQFF. The CDR3 region has the DNA TGTGCCATCAGTGAGGGACTAGCGGGGGGTGACTACAATGAGCAGTTCTTC.